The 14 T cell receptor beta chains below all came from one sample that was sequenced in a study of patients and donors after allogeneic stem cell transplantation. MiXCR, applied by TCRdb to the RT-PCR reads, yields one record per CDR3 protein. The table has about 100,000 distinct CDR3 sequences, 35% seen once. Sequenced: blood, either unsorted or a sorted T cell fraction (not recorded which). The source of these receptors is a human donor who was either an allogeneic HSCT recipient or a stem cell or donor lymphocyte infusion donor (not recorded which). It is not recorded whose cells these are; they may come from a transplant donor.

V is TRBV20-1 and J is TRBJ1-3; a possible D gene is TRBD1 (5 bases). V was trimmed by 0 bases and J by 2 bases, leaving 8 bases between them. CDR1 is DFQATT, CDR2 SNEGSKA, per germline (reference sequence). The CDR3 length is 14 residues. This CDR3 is CSARDTGPGNTIYF. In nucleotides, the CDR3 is TGCAGTGCTAGAGATACGGGGCCTGGAAACACCATATATTTT.

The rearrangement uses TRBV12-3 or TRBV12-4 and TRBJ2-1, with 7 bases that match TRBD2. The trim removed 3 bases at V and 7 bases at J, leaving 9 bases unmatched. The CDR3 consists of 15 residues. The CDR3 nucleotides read TGTGCCAGCAGTTTTGCGGGGCGGGAGAGGAATGAGCAGTTCTTC. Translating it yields CASSFAGRERNEQFF.

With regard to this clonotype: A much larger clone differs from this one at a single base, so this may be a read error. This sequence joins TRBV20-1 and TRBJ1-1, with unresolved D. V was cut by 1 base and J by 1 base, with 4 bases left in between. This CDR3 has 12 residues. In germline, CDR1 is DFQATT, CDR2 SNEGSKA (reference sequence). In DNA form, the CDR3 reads TGCAGTGCTAGAGCGGGGAACACTGAAGCTTTCTTT. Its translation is CSARAGNTEAFF.

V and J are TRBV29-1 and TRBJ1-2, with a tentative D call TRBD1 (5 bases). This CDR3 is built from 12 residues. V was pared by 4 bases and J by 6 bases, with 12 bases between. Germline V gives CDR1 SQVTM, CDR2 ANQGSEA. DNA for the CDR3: TGCAGCGTTGGAGGGGCAGTAAATGGCTACACCTTC. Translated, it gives CSVGGAVNGYTF.

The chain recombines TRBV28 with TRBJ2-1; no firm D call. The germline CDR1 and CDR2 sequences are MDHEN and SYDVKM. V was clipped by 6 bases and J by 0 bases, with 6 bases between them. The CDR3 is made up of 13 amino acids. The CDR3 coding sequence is TGTGCCAGCAGGGTAAGCTCCTACAATGAGCAGTTCTTC. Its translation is CASRVSSYNEQFF.

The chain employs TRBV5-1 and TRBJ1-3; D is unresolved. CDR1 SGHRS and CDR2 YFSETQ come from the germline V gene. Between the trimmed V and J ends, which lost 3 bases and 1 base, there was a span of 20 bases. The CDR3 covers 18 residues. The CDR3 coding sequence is TGCGCCAGCAGCTCGACGTGGGTAGGTCCATGGTCTGGAAACACCATATATTTT. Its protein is CASSSTWVGPWSGNTIYF.

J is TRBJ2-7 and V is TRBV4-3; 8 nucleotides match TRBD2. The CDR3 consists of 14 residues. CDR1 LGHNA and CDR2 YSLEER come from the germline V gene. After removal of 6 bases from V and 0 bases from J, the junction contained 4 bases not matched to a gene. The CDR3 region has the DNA TGCGCCAGCAGTCCAAGCGGGAGCTCCTACGAGCAGTACTTC. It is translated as CASSPSGSSYEQYF.

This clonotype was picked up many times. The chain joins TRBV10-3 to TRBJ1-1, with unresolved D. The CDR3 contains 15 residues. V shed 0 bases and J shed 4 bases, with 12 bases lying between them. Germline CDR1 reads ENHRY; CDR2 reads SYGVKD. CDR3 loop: CAISESRATSTEAFF. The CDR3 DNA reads TGTGCCATCAGTGAGTCGAGGGCAACGAGCACTGAAGCTTTCTTT.

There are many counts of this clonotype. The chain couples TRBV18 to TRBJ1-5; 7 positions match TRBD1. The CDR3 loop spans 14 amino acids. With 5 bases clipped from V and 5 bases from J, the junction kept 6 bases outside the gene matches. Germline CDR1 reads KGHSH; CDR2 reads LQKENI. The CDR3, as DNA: TGTGCCAGCTCATCCGACAGGGCCTATCAGCCCCAGCATTTT. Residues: CASSSDRAYQPQHF.

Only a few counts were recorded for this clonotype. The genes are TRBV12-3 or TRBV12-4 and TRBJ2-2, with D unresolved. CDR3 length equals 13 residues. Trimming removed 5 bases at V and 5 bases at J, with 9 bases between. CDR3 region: CASSPDGTGELFF. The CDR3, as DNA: TGTGCCAGCAGTCCGGATGGTACCGGGGAGCTGTTTTTT.

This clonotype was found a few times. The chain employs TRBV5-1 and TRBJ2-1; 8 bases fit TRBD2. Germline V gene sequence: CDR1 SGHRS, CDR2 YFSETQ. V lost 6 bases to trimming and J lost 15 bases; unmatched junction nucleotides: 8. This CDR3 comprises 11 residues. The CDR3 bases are TGCGCCAGCACCGGGCGGGAGGAGTGGTTCTTC. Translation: CASTGREEWFF.

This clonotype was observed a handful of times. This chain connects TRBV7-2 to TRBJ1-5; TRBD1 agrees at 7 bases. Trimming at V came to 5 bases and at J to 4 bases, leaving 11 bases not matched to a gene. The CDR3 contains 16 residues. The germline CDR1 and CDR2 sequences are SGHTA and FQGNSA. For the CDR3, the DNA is TGTGCCAGCAGCGTAGGTTGGGGGACAGAAAATCAGCCCCAGCATTTT. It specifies CASSVGWGTENQPQHF.

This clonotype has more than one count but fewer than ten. CDR3 sequence: CASSQLAGARDTEAFF. The CDR3 DNA sequence: TGTGCCAGCAGCCAACTCGCGGGGGCGCGGGACACTGAAGCTTTCTTT. The J gene is TRBJ1-1, the V gene TRBV4-2; a possible D gene is TRBD1 (6 bases). This CDR3 contains 16 residues. V shed 2 bases and J shed 3 bases, with 16 bases lying between them. Germline V gives CDR1 LGHNA, CDR2 YNFKEQ.

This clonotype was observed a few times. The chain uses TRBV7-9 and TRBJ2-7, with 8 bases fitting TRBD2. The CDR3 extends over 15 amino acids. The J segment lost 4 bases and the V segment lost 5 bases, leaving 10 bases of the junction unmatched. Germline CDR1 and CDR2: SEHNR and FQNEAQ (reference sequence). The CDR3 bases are TGTGCCAGCAGCCTGCCGGGACTAGGGGTATACGAGCAGTACTTC. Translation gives CASSLPGLGVYEQYF. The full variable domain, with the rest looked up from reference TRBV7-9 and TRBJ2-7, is DTGVSQNPRHKITKRGQNVTFRCDPISEHNRLYWYRQTLGQGPEFLTYFQNEAQLEKSRLLSDRFSAERPKGSFSTLEIQRTEQGDSAMYLCASSLPGLGVYEQYFGPGTRLTVT.